This T cell receptor beta chain was recorded in a study of cytomegalovirus exposure and HLA in healthy donors. At the level of the study: Researchers found that about 82% of almost 400 genotyped donors fell within the Caucasian-associated ancestry cluster.

Primers included in the PCR were 60 Vbeta and 13 Jbeta primers. The protocol was immunoSEQ multiplex PCR, while the TCRdb copy is restricted to in-frame clones and leaves out a portion. The sample lists some 90,000 clones, 70% to 80% occurring once. Only one count was recorded for this clone. In germline, CDR1 is SGHNT, CDR2 YYREEE (reference sequence). The CDR3 sequence is 14 residues long. The V gene end was trimmed by 4 bases and the J gene end by 2 bases; junction bases not matched to a gene: 2. The sequence was obtained from a woman aged 50 to 60 in good health and CMV-seropositive. The sequencing input was PBMCs. This chain connects TRBV5-4 to TRBJ1-5; 8 bases map to TRBD1. Here the CDR3 reads CASSTDRGNQPQHF. Written as DNA, the CDR3 is TGTGCCAGCAGCACGGACAGGGGCAATCAGCCCCAGCATTTT.